The sequence of this T cell receptor (beta chain) was determined in a study of preoperative IRX-2 immunotherapy in early breast cancer. This clone has only one observation. Stated treatment: preoperative locoregional IRX-2 cytokine immunotherapy. Patients received preoperative, locoregional IRX-2 cytokine immunotherapy in a phase Ib study. The CDR3 covers 15 residues. Germline-derived CDR1 and CDR2 are SGHRS and YFSETQ. Trimming pared 3 bases from V and 1 base from J, leaving 13 bases between. Sequencing was performed with immunoSEQ multiplex PCR; in TCRdb, only in-frame clones are kept and a portion is missing. The sample carries 3,000 to 3,500 clones, roughly two thirds recorded once.

Sequencing used tumor tissue, obtained after IRX-2 immunotherapy. The rearrangement links TRBV5-1 to TRBJ1-1; D might be TRBD1 (5 bases). This TCR derives from a human donor with breast cancer. The CDR3 DNA follows: TGCGCCAGCAGCTGGCTCGGGGGATCGAACACTGAAGCTTTCTTT. It encodes CASSWLGGSNTEAFF.